This T cell receptor (beta chain) was identified during a study of glioma-infiltrating T cells (dated by TCRdb to the mid-2010s). Broadly, across the study: The study sequenced TCR alpha- and beta-chain repertoires from glioma tissue, from non-neoplastic brain tissue and from matched peripheral blood mononuclear cells. Each tissue-infiltrating repertoire was compared with the same patient's peripheral blood repertoire to measure divergence between tissue and blood T-cell populations. The paired cohort comprised three low-grade glioma patients, 8 or 9 primary glioblastoma patients and three non-glioma patients contributing non-neoplastic brain tissue. The study at large found these results: Group comparisons rested on small numbers: three non-neoplastic, three low-grade glioma and eight glioblastoma patients. Only a very small number of CDR3 sequences turned up in both tissue and blood, a result put down to high CDR3 diversity combined with limited sampling. VJ-independent divergence between tissue and blood was below expectation in non-neoplastic patients but above expectation in all gliomas, especially low-grade gliomas.

This clonotype was detected many times. Its antigen has not been determined. No qualities accompany the bases; no much larger clone lies one base away. The iRepertoire nested amplicon-rescue multiplex PCR (arm-PCR) platform was used to amplify TCR alpha and beta CDR3 regions from RNA. For one-step reverse transcription and amplification, roughly 90-450 ng of tissue mRNA or PBMC total RNA was used as input. Following bead purification, Illumina adapters were added by a secondary multiplex PCR, and the libraries were gel-purified between 200 and 400 bp. Demultiplexing relied on internal 6-nucleotide barcodes carried by the libraries. Libraries were sequenced on an Illumina MiSeq with 2x220 or 2x250 nucleotide paired-end reads. In the paper's pipeline: FLASH 1.2.11 was used to merge paired reads, and BWA-MEM then aligned the reads to the GRCh37 human genome before TRA and TRB reads were extracted. An IMGT-derived reference of cassette sequences and CDR3 motifs, with pseudogenes included, was used for V and J assignment. Three-frame translation of reads was performed, and productive CDR3s were defined as those with a C...FGXG motif and no stop codons. Unique combinations of V-J cassette pair and CDR3 amino acid sequence were defined as clonotypes. Hamming distance filtering was applied to reads, with thresholds set by the sequence error rate of each sample in mapped regions. In TCRdb, the public reads were trimmed at Q25 with fastp and aligned with MiXCR, with productive beta chains retained. Here each entry gathers all rows of one CDR3 protein and keeps the most common genes and DNA. Here the V and J calls rest on TCRdb's processing, not on the authors' analysis. For this sample the table gives roughly 200,000 distinct CDR3 sequences, of which around 32% were detected only once. The ten largest clones represent around 21% of the sample.

Here V drops 6 bases and J drops 5 bases, and the junction holds 23 bases not matched to any gene. Its CDR3 holds 18 amino acids, cysteine through phenylalanine. Only the CDR3 DNA is retained, 54 bases long and in frame from the first base. Taken from the germline V gene (reference sequence), the CDR1 and CDR2 loops are DFQATT and SNEGSKA. Input material: glioma tissue, nonneoplastic brain tissue, or PBMCs (not recorded which). The chain is made from TRBV20-1 and TRBJ2-7, with 9 junctional bases fitting TRBD2. The TCR sequence derives from a human donor with low-grade glioma or glioblastoma, undergoing nonglioma brain surgery, or in good health (not recorded which). The CDR3 reads CSARNQKISGSSLDEQYF. In nucleotide form, the sequence is TGCAGTGCGAGAAACCAGAAAATTAGCGGGAGCTCACTGGACGAGCAGTACTTC.